What follows is one TCR beta chain and its context. V lost 0 bases, J lost 3 bases, and 10 bases lay in between. Germline CDR1 is SGHKS and CDR2 is YYEKEE (reference sequence). The CDR3 is 15 amino acids. The protocol was immunoSEQ multiplex PCR, while the TCRdb copy is restricted to in-frame clones and leaves out a portion. The sample holds roughly 200,000 clones, more than 75% seen once. The sample belongs to a study of blood T cell repertoires in COVID-19. On the study more broadly: Among Cohort 3 donors, those recovered had two negative PCRs, clearance, or symptom resolution. The study drew acute and convalescent COVID-19 samples from the United States, Italy and Spain. In each case, the material was cDNA or gDNA derived from T cells, B-cell-depleted T cells, or PBMCs.

Participants were aged about 18 to 100 years from approximately 24 US areas. The chain is built from TRBV5-5 and TRBJ1-5, with D tentatively TRBD1 (5 bases). The sequenced material came from PBMCs or T cells enriched from blood (not recorded which). The receptor comes from a man under 40 in a cohort exposed to, infected with or recovered from COVID-19 (not recorded which). The CDR3 spells CASSLGQLDNQPQHF. The CDR3 coding sequence is TGTGCCAGCAGCTTGGGACAGTTGGACAATCAGCCCCAGCATTTT.